A single sample is the source of the 22 T cell receptor beta chains below, sequenced in a study of blood T cell repertoires in COVID-19. Some clones are missing from TCRdb's copy, which holds only in-frame ones; the method was immunoSEQ multiplex PCR. This repertoire shows over 350,000 clones, 75% to 90% found once; its top ten account for 1.4%. Sequenced sample: peripheral blood. These receptors were obtained from a woman in her thirties with active or convalescent COVID-19.

The chain combines TRBV5-1 with TRBJ2-1, with 11 bases fitting TRBD2. Germline-derived CDR1 and CDR2 are SGHRS and YFSETQ. Trimming removed 0 bases from V and 9 bases from J; junction bases left unmatched: 11. The CDR3 has 17 amino acids. The CDR3 reads CASSLGELAGALSEQFF. The CDR3 DNA reads as TGCGCCAGCAGCTTGGGAGAACTAGCGGGAGCCCTTAGTGAGCAGTTCTTC.

The V and J genes are TRBV4-1 and TRBJ2-6, with 8 bases that match TRBD2. Germline lookup yields CDR1 MGHRA and CDR2 YSYEKL. After removal of 0 bases from V and 0 bases from J, the junction contained 10 bases not matched to a gene. This CDR3 has 20 residues. In DNA, the CDR3 is TGCGCCAGCAGCCAAGAGAGACGGGGGGGGAATTACTCTGGGGCCAACGTCCTGACTTTC. Protein product: CASSQERRGGNYSGANVLTF.

This chain joins TRBV7-6 and TRBJ1-1, with TRBD1 matching over 9 bases. Losses at the gene ends were 4 bases for V and 0 bases for J; bases not matched to a gene: 6. The germline gives CDR1 SGHVS, CDR2 FNYEAQ. CDR3 length: 16 amino acids. The CDR3, as DNA: TGTGCCAGCAGCTACGGCGACAGGGGGATGAACACTGAAGCTTTCTTT. Protein product: CASSYGDRGMNTEAFF.

This clone was picked up a small number of times. The chain employs TRBV6-1 and TRBJ1-6, with D possibly being TRBD1 (5 bases). V lost 4 bases and J lost 9, with 16 bases in between. The germline V gene has CDR1 MNHNS and CDR2 SASEGT. CDR3 size: 15 residues. Here the CDR3 reads CASSGASQVSSPLHF. Written as DNA, the CDR3 is TGTGCCAGCAGTGGAGCTTCACAGGTCTCTTCACCCCTCCACTTT.

The V gene is TRBV6-5, the J gene TRBJ1-5, with unresolved D. CDR1 is MNHEY, CDR2 SVGAGI, per germline. CDR3 length equals 14 residues. V shed 4 bases and J shed 2 bases, with 9 bases lying between them. CDR3 region: CASSSHRGNQPQHF. The CDR3 region has the DNA TGTGCCAGCAGTTCGCACAGAGGCAATCAGCCCCAGCATTTT.

The chain carries TRBV2 and TRBJ1-1, with a possible D match to TRBD1 (6 bases). Germline V gives CDR1 SNHLY, CDR2 FYNNEI. This CDR3 contains 13 residues. The V end was cut by 8 bases, the J end by 3 bases, with 13 bases between. The CDR3 sequence: CASGRDKYTEAFF. In DNA, the CDR3 is TGTGCCAGCGGCCGGGACAAATACACTGAAGCTTTCTTT.

This rearrangement joins TRBV27 to TRBJ2-7; D not resolved. The CDR3 is 15 residues long. The V gene's germline CDR1 is MNHEY and CDR2 SMNVEV (reference sequence). V was trimmed by 3 bases and J by 0 bases, leaving 12 bases between them. CDR3 in DNA: TGTGCCAGCAGTTTTTTGGCCAGTCTCTCCTACGAGCAGTACTTC. This sequence encodes CASSFLASLSYEQYF.

J is TRBJ2-7 and V is TRBV6-6; D might be TRBD2 (7 bases). The V end lost 5 bases, the J end lost 6 bases, and 11 bases lay between the germline ends. CDR1 is MNHNY, CDR2 SVGAGI, per germline (reference sequence). The CDR3 has 12 amino acids. CDR3 in amino acids: CASSGRGAEQYF. The CDR3 bases are TGTGCCAGCAGTGGCCGGGGGGCCGAGCAGTACTTC.

J is TRBJ1-5 and V is TRBV19; a weak D match, TRBD1 (6 bases). The CDR3 is made up of 14 amino acids. Looked up from germline, CDR1 is LNHDA and CDR2 is SQIVND (reference sequence). V was cut by 3 bases and J by 5 bases, with 11 bases left in between. The CDR3: CASSIGDNYQPQHF. The DNA for the CDR3 is TGTGCCAGTAGTATTGGGGACAACTATCAGCCCCAGCATTTT.

The chain recombines TRBV10-3 with TRBJ2-7, with a possible D match to TRBD2 (8 bases). With 10 bases removed from V and 3 bases from J, the gap between germline ends came to 22 bases. The germline V gene encodes CDR1 ENHRY and CDR2 SYGVKD. The CDR3 length is 15 residues. The CDR3 spells CATGGATGTDYEQYF. Here the CDR3 DNA reads TGTGCCACCGGGGGGGCTACAGGGACAGACTACGAGCAGTACTTC.

This chain uses TRBV19 with TRBJ1-4; tentative D call: TRBD1 (5 bases). V lost 7 bases, J lost 8 bases, and 23 bases lay in between. The CDR3 spans 16 residues. CDR1 and CDR2 (germline): LNHDA, SQIVND (reference sequence). The DNA of the CDR3 is TGTGCCAGTAAACTCCGAAACGGACCTCGGGGGGAAAAACTGTTTTTT. This gives the protein CASKLRNGPRGEKLFF.

V is TRBV13 and J is TRBJ2-7; TRBD2 might be the D (5 bases). The CDR3 spans 14 residues. The germline V gene encodes CDR1 PRHDT and CDR2 FYEKMQ (reference sequence). V was pared by 5 bases and J by 6 bases, with 17 bases between. This CDR3 is CASSPGFGAGEQYF. CDR3 DNA: TGTGCCAGCAGCCCGGGTTTTGGTGCGGGCGAGCAGTACTTC. Looking up the rest from reference TRBV13 and TRBJ2-7 gives the full variable domain: AAGVIQSPRHLIKEKRETATLKCYPIPRHDTVYWYQQGPGQDPQFLISFYEKMQSDKGSIPDRFSAQQFSDYHSELNMSSLELGDSALYFCASSPGFGAGEQYFGPGTRLTVT.

V gene TRBV12-3 or TRBV12-4 combines with J gene TRBJ1-4, with TRBD1 matching 9 bases. The CDR3 has 13 amino acids. V gave up 5 bases and J gave up 7 bases; unmatched junction bases: 2. The CDR3 region is CASSRTGVEKLFF. The DNA for the CDR3 is TGTGCCAGCAGTAGGACAGGGGTTGAAAAACTGTTTTTT.

This rearrangement joins TRBV19 to TRBJ1-6, with TRBD1 as a possible D gene (5 bases). The germline gives CDR1 LNHDA, CDR2 SQIVND (reference sequence). Trimming stripped 11 bases from V and 7 bases from J, with 9 bases between. The CDR3 runs 11 residues. The CDR3 here is CAVGANSPLHF. The CDR3 coding sequence is TGTGCCGTTGGGGCAAATTCACCCCTCCACTTT. The whole variable domain, filled in from reference TRBV19 and TRBJ1-6, reads DGGITQSPKYLFRKEGQNVTLSCEQNLNHDAMYWYRQDPGQGLRLIYYSQIVNDFQKGDIAEGYSVSREKKESFPLTVTSAQKNPTAFYLCAVGANSPLHFGNGTRLTVT.

This chain links TRBV4-1 with TRBJ2-3, with 8 bases aligning to TRBD2. This CDR3 region has 16 residues. V gave up 4 bases and J gave up 0 bases; unmatched junction bases: 6. In germline, CDR1 is MGHRA, CDR2 YSYEKL. CDR3 loop: CASSRNERGSTDTQYF. Here the CDR3 DNA reads TGCGCCAGCAGCCGGAATGAGCGGGGGAGCACAGATACGCAGTATTTT.

The chain joins TRBV27 to TRBJ1-2; D perhaps matches TRBD1 (6 bases). Germline lookup yields CDR1 MNHEY and CDR2 SMNVEV (reference sequence). V lost 0 bases to trimming and J lost 1 base, with 12 bases between them. The CDR3 runs to 16 residues. The chain's CDR3 is CASSLSMAGDNYGYTF. CDR3 nucleotides: TGTGCCAGCAGTTTATCGATGGCAGGGGATAACTATGGCTACACCTTC.

This chain uses TRBV6-5 with TRBJ2-1; tentative D call: TRBD2 (6 bases). V was cut by 10 bases and J by 5 bases, with 12 bases left in between. The germline CDR1 and CDR2 sequences are MNHEY and SVGAGI. This CDR3 spans 12 amino acids. Here the CDR3 DNA reads TGTGCCACAGGGACTTACAACAATGAGCAGTTCTTC. Translated, it gives CATGTYNNEQFF.

The chain uses TRBV5-1 and TRBJ2-7; a weak D match, TRBD1 (6 bases). CDR1 is SGHRS, CDR2 YFSETQ, per germline. V gave up 0 bases and J gave up 4 bases, with 14 bases separating them. This CDR3 is 15 amino acids long. The CDR3 sequence is CASSLVGRGGYEQYF. The CDR3 DNA sequence: TGCGCCAGCAGCTTGGTCGGCAGGGGTGGGTACGAGCAGTACTTC.

The chain uses TRBV6-5 and TRBJ2-2; no clear D gene. Germline CDR1 is MNHEY and CDR2 is SVGAGI. Deletions cut 2 bases from V and 4 bases from J, with 14 bases between. The CDR3 covers 16 residues. Here the CDR3 reads CASSYAFRATTGELFF. The CDR3 DNA reads TGTGCCAGCAGTTACGCGTTTCGAGCCACCACCGGGGAGCTGTTTTTT.

The chain combines TRBV5-5 with TRBJ2-5; the match to TRBD2 covers 10 bases. The CDR3 has 14 amino acids. Germline lookup yields CDR1 SGHKS and CDR2 YYEKEE (reference sequence). Trimming cost V 2 bases and J 3 bases; bases outside gene matches: 1. The CDR3 sequence: CASSFTSGEETQYF. The DNA for the CDR3 is TGTGCCAGCAGCTTTACTAGCGGGGAAGAGACCCAGTACTTC.

The rearrangement uses TRBV27 and TRBJ1-5, with 11 bases matching TRBD1. The CDR3 runs to 16 residues. Trimming took 7 bases from V and 3 from J; bases not matched to a gene: 8. CDR1 MNHEY and CDR2 SMNVEV come from the germline V gene (reference sequence). The CDR3 DNA is TGTGCCAGCACCAGGACAGGGGGCTTATTCAATCAGCCCCAGCATTTT. Translated, it gives CASTRTGGLFNQPQHF.

The rearrangement joins TRBV6-5 to TRBJ1-3; D uncertain. V was clipped by 6 bases and J by 8 bases, with 11 bases between them. The CDR3 has 12 residues. Per germline, CDR1 MNHEY and CDR2 SVGAGI. CDR3 bases: TGTGCCAGCAGGAGAGATGTGGACACCATATATTTT. Protein: CASRRDVDTIYF.